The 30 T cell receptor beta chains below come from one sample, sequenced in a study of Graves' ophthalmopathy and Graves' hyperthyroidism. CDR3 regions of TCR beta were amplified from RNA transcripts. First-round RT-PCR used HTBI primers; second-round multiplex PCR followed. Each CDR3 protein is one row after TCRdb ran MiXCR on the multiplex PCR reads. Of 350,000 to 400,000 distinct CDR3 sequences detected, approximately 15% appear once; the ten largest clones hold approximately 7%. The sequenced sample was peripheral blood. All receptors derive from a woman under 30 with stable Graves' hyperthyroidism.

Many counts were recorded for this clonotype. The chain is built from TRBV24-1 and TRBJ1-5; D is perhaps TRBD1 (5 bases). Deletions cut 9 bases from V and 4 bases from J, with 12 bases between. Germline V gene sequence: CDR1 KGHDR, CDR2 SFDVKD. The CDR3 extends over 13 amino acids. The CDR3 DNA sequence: TGTGCCACCTCCGGGACCCCTAATCAGCCCCAGCATTTT. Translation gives CATSGTPNQPQHF.

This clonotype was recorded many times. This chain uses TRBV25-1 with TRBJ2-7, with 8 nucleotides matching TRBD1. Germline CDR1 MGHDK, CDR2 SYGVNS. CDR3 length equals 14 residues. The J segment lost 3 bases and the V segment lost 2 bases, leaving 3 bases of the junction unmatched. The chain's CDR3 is CASSEQGASYEQYF. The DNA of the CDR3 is TGTGCCAGCAGTGAACAGGGGGCCAGCTACGAGCAGTACTTC.

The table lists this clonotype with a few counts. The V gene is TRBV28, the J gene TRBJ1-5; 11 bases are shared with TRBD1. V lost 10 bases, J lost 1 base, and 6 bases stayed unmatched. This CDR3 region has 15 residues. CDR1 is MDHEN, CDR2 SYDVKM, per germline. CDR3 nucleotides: TGTGCCACCCGGACAGGGGGCCGGAGCAATCAGCCCCAGCATTTT. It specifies CATRTGGRSNQPQHF.

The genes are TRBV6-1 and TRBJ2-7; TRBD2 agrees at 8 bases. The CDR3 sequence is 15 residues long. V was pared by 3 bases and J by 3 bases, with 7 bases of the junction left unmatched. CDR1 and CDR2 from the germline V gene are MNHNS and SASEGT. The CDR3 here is CASSDLGTRNYEQYF. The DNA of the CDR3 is TGTGCCAGCAGTGACCTCGGGACTAGAAACTACGAGCAGTACTTC.

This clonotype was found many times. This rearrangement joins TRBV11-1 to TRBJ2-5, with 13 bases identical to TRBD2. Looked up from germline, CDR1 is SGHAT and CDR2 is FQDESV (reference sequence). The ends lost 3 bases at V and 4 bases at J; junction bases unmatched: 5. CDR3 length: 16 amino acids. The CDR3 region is CASSFDGLAGVETQYF. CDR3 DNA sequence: TGTGCCAGCAGCTTCGACGGACTAGCGGGGGTAGAGACCCAGTACTTC.

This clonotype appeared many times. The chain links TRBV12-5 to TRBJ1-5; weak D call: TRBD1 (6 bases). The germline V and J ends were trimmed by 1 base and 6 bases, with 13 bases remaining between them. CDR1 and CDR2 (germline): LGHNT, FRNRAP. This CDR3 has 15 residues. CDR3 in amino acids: CASGLGDRNAQPQHF. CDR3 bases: TGTGCTAGTGGTTTGGGTGACAGGAACGCTCAGCCCCAGCATTTT.

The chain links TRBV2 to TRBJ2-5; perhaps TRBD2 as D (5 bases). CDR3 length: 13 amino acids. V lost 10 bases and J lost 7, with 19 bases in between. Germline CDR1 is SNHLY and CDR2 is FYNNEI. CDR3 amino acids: CATKEGSGRTQYF. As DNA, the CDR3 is TGTGCCACAAAAGAGGGCAGTGGTCGGACCCAGTACTTC.

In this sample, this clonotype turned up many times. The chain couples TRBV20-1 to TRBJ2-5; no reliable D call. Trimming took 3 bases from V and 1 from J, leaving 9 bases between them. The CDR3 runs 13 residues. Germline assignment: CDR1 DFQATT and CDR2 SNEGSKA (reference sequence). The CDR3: CSARVSPQETQYF. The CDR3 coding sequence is TGCAGTGCTAGGGTCAGTCCCCAAGAGACCCAGTACTTC.

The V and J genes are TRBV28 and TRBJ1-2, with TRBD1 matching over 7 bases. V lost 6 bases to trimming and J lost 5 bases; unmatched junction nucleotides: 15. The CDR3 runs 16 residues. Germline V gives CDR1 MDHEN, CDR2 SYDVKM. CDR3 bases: TGTGCCAGCAGCCTAGGACAGGCCCCCGAGGGATATGGCTACACCTTC. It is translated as CASSLGQAPEGYGYTF.

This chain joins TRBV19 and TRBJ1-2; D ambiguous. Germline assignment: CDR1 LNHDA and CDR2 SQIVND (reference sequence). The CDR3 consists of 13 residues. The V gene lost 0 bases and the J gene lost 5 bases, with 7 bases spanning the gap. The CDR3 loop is CASSIDSLYGYTF. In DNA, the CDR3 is TGTGCCAGTAGTATAGACTCCCTTTATGGCTACACCTTC.

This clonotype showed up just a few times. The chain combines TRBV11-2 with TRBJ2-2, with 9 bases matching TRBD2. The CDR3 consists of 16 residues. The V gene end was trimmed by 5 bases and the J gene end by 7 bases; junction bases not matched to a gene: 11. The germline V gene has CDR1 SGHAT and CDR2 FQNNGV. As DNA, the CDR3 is TGTGCCAGCAGCCCCCGTAGCAGCGGGGGGAACGGGGAGCTGTTTTTT. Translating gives CASSPRSSGGNGELFF. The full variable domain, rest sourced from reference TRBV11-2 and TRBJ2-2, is EAGVAQSPRYKIIEKRQSVAFWCNPISGHATLYWYQQILGQGPKLLIQFQNNGVVDDSQLPKDRFSAERLKGVDSTLKIQPAKLEDSAVYLCASSPRSSGGNGELFFGEGSRLTVL.

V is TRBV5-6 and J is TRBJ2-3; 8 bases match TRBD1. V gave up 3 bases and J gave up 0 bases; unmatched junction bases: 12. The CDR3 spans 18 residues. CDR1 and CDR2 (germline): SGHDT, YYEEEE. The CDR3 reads CASSYETGERASTDTQYF. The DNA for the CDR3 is TGTGCCAGCAGCTACGAGACAGGGGAGAGGGCTAGCACAGATACGCAGTATTTT.

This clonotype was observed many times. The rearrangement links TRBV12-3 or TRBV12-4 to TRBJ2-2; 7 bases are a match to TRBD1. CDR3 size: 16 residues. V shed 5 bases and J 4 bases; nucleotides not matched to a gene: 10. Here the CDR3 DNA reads TGTGCCAGCAGTCGATCTCGACAGGGCGGCACCGGGGAGCTGTTTTTT. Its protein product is CASSRSRQGGTGELFF.

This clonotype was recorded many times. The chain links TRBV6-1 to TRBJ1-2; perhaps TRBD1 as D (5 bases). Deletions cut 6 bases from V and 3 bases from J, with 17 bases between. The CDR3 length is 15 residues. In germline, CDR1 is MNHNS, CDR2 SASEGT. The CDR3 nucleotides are TGTGCCAGCAGCCCCAAGCGGGGGGTAGACTATGGCTACACCTTC. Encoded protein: CASSPKRGVDYGYTF.

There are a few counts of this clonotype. CDR3 sequence reads: CASSLMGVEAFF. In nucleotides, the CDR3 is TGTGCCAGCAGCTTAATGGGGGTCGAAGCTTTCTTT. The rearrangement joins TRBV7-9 to TRBJ1-1; TRBD1 is a possible D gene (5 bases). Germline V CDR1 and CDR2: SEHNR, FQNEAQ (reference sequence). CDR3 length equals 12 residues. Trimming removed 2 bases at V and 8 bases at J, with 9 bases between.

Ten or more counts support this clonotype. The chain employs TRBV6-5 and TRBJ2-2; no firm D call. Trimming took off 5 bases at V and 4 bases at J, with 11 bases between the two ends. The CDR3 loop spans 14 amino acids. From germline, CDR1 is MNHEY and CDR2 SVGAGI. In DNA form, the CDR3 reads TGTGCCAGCAGTACCGACAAGCCCACCGGGGAGCTGTTTTTT. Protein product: CASSTDKPTGELFF.

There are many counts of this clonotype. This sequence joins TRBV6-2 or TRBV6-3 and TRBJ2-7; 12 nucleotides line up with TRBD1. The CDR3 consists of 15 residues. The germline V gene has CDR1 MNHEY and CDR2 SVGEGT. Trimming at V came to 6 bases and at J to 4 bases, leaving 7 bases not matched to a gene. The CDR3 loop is CASRAGTGGGYEQYF. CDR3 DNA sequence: TGTGCCAGCAGGGCCGGGACAGGGGGCGGGTACGAGCAGTACTTC.

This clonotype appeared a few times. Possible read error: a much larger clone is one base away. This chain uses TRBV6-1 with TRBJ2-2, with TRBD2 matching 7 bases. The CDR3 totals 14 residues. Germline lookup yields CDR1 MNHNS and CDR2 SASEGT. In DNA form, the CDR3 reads TGTGCCAGCAGCCGGGGAGGGGTTACCGGGGAGCTGGTTTTT. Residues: CASSRGGVTGELVF.

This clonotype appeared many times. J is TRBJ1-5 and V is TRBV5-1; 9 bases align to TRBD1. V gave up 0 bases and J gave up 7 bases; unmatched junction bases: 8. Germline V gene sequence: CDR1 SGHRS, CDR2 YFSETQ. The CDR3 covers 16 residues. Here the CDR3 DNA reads TGCGCCAGCAGCTTGGCCGTAGGGGACAGGGCCCAGCCCCAGCATTTT. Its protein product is CASSLAVGDRAQPQHF.

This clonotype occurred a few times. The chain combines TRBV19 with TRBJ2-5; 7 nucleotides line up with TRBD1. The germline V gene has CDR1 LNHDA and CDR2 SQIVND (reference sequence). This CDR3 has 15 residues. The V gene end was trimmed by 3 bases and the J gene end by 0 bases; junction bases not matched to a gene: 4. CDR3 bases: TGTGCCAGTAGTATCTCGACAGGGAACCAAGAGACCCAGTACTTC. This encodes CASSISTGNQETQYF. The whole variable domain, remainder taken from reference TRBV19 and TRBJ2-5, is DGGITQSPKYLFRKEGQNVTLSCEQNLNHDAMYWYRQDPGQGLRLIYYSQIVNDFQKGDIAEGYSVSREKKESFPLTVTSAQKNPTAFYLCASSISTGNQETQYFGPGTRLLVL.

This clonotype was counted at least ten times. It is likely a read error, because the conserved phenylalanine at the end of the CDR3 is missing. CDR3 sequence: CASSLSPTGRYGYTL. CDR3 DNA sequence: TGCGCCAGCAGCCTTTCCCCGACAGGGAGGTATGGCTACACCCTC. The rearrangement uses TRBV4-1 and TRBJ1-2; 7 nucleotides align to TRBD1. Germline V gene sequence: CDR1 MGHRA, CDR2 YSYEKL. Germline trimming cut 4 bases from V and 5 bases from J; bases unmatched to any gene: 10. The CDR3 consists of 15 residues.

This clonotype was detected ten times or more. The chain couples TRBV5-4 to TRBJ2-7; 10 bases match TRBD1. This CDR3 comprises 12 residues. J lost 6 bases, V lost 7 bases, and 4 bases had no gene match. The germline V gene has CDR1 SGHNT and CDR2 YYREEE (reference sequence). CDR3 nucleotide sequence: TGTGCCAGCTCCGGGACAGGGGCCGAGCAGTACTTC. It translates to CASSGTGAEQYF.

The CDR3 protein is CASSFSESETQYF. Here the CDR3 DNA reads TGTGCCAGCAGCTTCAGCGAGTCGGAGACCCAGTACTTC. The chain recombines TRBV11-1 with TRBJ2-5; no firm D call. V gave up 3 bases and J gave up 5 bases, with 10 bases separating them. The CDR3 is 13 residues long. Germline V CDR1 and CDR2: SGHAT, FQDESV (reference sequence). The full variable domain, with the rest looked up from reference TRBV11-1 and TRBJ2-5, is EAEVAQSPRYKITEKSQAVAFWCDPISGHATLYWYRQILGQGPELLVQFQDESVVDDSQLPKDRFSAERLKGVDSTLKIQPAELGDSAMYLCASSFSESETQYFGPGTRLLVL.

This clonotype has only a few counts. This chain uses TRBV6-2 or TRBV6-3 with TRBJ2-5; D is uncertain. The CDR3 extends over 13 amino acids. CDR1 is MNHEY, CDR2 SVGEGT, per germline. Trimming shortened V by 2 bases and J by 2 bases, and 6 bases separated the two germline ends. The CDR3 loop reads CASSYAAQETQYF. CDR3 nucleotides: TGTGCCAGCAGTTACGCGGCTCAAGAGACCCAGTACTTC.

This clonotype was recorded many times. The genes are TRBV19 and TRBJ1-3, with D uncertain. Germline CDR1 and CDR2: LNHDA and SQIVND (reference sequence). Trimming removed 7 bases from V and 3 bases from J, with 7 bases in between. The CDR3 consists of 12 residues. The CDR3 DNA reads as TGTGCCAGTACGGAAGGTGGAAACACCATATATTTT. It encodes CASTEGGNTIYF. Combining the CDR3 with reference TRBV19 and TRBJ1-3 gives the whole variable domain DGGITQSPKYLFRKEGQNVTLSCEQNLNHDAMYWYRQDPGQGLRLIYYSQIVNDFQKGDIAEGYSVSREKKESFPLTVTSAQKNPTAFYLCASTEGGNTIYFGEGSWLTVV.

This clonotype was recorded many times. CDR3 amino acids: CASSPTSLNTGELFF. CDR3 DNA sequence: TGTGCCAGCAGTCCCACTAGTCTTAACACCGGGGAGCTGTTTTTT. V gene TRBV12-3 or TRBV12-4 combines with J gene TRBJ2-2; D perhaps matches TRBD2 (5 bases). The V end lost 5 bases, the J end lost 2 bases, and 12 bases lay between the germline ends. The CDR3 runs to 15 residues.

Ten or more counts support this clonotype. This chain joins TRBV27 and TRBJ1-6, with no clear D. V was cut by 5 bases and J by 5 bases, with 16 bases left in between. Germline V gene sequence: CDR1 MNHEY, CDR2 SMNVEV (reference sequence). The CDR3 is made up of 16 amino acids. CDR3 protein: CASSMYIGRNNSPLHF. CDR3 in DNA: TGTGCCAGCAGTATGTATATAGGCAGAAATAATTCACCCCTCCACTTT.

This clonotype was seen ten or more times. Here the CDR3 reads CATSDSLETQYF. CDR3 nucleotides: TGTGCCACCAGTGACTCACTGGAGACCCAGTACTTC. The chain couples TRBV24-1 to TRBJ2-5; D is unresolved. The CDR3 loop spans 12 amino acids. Germline V gives CDR1 KGHDR, CDR2 SFDVKD. The V end lost 4 bases, the J end lost 5 bases, and 7 bases lay between the germline ends.

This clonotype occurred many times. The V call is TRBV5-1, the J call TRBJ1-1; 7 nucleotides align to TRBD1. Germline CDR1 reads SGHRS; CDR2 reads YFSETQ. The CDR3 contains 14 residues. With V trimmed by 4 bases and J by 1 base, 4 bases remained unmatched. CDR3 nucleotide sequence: TGCGCCAGCAGCGGGGGACAGACGAACACTGAAGCTTTCTTT. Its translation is CASSGGQTNTEAFF.

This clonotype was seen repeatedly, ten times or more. The DNA for the CDR3 is TGTGCCACCAGCAGAGATCCCCACGAGCAGTACTTC. As protein: CATSRDPHEQYF. The chain is built from TRBV15 and TRBJ2-7; D gene ambiguous. With 0 bases removed from V and 5 bases from J, the gap between germline ends came to 5 bases. Germline-derived CDR1 and CDR2 are LNHNV and YYDKDF (reference sequence). This CDR3 spans 12 amino acids.